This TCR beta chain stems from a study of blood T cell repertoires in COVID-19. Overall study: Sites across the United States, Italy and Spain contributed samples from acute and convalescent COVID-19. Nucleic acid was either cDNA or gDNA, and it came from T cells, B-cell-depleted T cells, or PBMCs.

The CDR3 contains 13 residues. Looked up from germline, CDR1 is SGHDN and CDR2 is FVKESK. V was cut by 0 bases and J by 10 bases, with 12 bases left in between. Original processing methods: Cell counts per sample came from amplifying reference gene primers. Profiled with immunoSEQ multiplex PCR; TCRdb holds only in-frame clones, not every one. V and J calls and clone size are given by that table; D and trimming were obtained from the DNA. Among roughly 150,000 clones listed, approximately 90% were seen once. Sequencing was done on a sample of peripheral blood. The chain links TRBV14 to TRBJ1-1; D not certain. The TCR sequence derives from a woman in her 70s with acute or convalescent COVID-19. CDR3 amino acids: CASSQDPRAGAFF. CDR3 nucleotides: TGTGCCAGCAGCCAAGATCCAAGGGCGGGAGCTTTCTTT.